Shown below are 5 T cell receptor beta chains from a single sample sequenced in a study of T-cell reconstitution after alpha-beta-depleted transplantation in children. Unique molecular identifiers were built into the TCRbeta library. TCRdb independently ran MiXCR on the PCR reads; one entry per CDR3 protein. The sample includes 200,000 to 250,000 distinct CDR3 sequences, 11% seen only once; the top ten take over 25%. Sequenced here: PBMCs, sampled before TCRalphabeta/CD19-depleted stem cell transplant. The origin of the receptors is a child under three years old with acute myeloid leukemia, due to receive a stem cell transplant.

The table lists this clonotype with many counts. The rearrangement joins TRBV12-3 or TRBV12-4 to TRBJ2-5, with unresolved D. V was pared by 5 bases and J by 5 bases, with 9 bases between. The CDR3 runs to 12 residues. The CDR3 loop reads CASSVQLETQYF. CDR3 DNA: TGTGCCAGCAGTGTACAGCTCGAGACCCAGTACTTC.

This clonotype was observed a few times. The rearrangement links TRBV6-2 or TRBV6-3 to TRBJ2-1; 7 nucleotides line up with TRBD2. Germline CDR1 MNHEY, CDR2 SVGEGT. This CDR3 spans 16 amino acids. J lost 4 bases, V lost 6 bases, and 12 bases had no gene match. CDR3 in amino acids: CASRTPRTRPYNEQFF. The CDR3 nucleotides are TGTGCCAGCAGGACTCCTCGGACTAGGCCATACAATGAGCAGTTCTTC.

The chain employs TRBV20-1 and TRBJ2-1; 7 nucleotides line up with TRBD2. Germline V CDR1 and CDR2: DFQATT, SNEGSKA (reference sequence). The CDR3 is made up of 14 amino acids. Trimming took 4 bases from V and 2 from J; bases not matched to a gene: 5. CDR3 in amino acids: CSANSGGTYNEQFF. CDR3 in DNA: TGCAGTGCTAACTCCGGGGGGACCTACAATGAGCAGTTCTTC.

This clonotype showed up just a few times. The CDR3 is CASSLDLVPALSGNTIYF. CDR3 nucleotides: TGTGCCAGCAGCTTAGATCTCGTCCCTGCGTTATCTGGAAACACCATATATTTT. The chain employs TRBV11-2 and TRBJ1-3; the D is unclear. Trimming shortened V by 0 bases and J by 1 base, and 16 bases separated the two germline ends. CDR1 SGHAT and CDR2 FQNNGV come from the germline V gene. The CDR3 has 18 amino acids.

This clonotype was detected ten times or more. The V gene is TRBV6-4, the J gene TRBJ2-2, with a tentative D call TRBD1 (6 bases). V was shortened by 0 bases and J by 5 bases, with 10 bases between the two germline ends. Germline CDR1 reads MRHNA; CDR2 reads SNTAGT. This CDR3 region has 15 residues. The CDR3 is CASSDSLQGTGELFF. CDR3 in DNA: TGTGCCAGCAGTGACTCGTTACAGGGTACCGGGGAGCTGTTTTTT.